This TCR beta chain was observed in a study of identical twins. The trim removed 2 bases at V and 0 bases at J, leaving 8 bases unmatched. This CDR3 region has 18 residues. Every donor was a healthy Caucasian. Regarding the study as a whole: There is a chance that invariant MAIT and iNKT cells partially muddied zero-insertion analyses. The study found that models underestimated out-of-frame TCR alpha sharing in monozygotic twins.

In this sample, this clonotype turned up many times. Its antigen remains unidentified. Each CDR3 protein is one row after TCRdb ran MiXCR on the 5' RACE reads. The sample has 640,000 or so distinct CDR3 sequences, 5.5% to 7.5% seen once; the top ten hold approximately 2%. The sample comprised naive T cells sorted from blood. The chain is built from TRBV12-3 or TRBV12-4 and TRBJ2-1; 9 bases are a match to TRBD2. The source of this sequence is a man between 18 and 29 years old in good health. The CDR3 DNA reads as TGTGCCAGCAGTTTAATGGCGGGAGGGCCGAGCTCCTACAATGAGCAGTTCTTC. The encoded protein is CASSLMAGGPSSYNEQFF.